This TCR beta chain originates from a study of cytomegalovirus exposure and HLA in healthy donors. The wider study: Earlier, 117 million unique TCR beta sequences were recovered from roughly 170 million T cells by an analysis. Study-wide findings and caveats: TCR sequences were mostly rare, though some public TCRs occurred in many donors. Analyses of presence and absence presupposed an approximately uniform sequencing depth across donors. The authors later found TCR association rates varying by HLA locus, with DRB1 most and HLA-C fewest.

Comment on this clone: Its matching antigen is unknown.

The germline gives CDR1 LGHNT, CDR2 FRNRAP. The CDR3 contains 14 residues. The V and J ends lost 7 bases and 1 base, in that order; junction bases with no gene match: 5. The PCR contained 60 Vbeta and 13 Jbeta primers. Repertoires were generated with immunoSEQ multiplex PCR, while TCRdb's copy carries only in-frame clones and drops some. In the table there are 77,000 or so clones, about 79% of which are singletons. This clonotype was obtained from a man aged 40-50 years in good health and CMV-seronegative. The sample was PBMCs. This chain uses TRBV12-5 with TRBJ2-7, with 9 bases fitting TRBD1. DNA of the CDR3: TGTGCTAGTGTCCGAGACAGGGGGTCCTACGAGCAGTACTTC. Protein product: CASVRDRGSYEQYF. The full variable domain, completed using reference TRBV12-5 and TRBJ2-7, is DARVTQTPRHKVTEMGQEVTMRCQPILGHNTVFWYRQTMMQGLELLAYFRNRAPLDDSGMPKDRFSAEMPDATLATLKIQPSEPRDSAVYFCASVRDRGSYEQYFGPGTRLTVT.